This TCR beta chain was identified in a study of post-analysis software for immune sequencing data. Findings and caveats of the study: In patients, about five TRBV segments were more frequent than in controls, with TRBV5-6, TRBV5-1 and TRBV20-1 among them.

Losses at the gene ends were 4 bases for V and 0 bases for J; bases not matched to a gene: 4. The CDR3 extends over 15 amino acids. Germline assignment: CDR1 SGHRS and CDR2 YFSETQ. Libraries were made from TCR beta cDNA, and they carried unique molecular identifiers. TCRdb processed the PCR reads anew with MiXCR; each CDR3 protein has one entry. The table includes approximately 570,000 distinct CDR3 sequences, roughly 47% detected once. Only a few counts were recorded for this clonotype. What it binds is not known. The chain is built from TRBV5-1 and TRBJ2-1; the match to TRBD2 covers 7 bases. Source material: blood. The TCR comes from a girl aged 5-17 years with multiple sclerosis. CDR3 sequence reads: CASSPTSVSYNEQFF. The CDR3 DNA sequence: TGCGCCAGCAGCCCTACTAGCGTCTCCTACAATGAGCAGTTCTTC.